Shown below are 8 T cell receptor beta chains from a single sample sequenced in a study of T cells after yellow fever vaccination. In TCRdb, the 5' RACE reads were re-called with MiXCR into one record per CDR3 protein. Of fewer than 400,000 distinct CDR3 sequences detected, over 5% appear once; the ten largest clones hold 14% to 15%. The sample here was PBMCs, taken 5 days after the yellow fever booster vaccination. The receptors derive from a man aged 30-40 years who received the YFV17D yellow fever vaccine.

At least ten counts were recorded for this clonotype. The chain couples TRBV30 to TRBJ2-7, with D possibly being TRBD2 (5 bases). CDR3 length equals 13 residues. The V end lost 0 bases, the J end lost 7 bases, and 13 bases lay between the germline ends. CDR1 is GTSNPN, CDR2 SVGIG, per germline (reference sequence). In nucleotides, the CDR3 is TGTGCCTGGAGTGTTACAGCTCGGGGTGAGCAGTACTTC. It specifies CAWSVTARGEQYF.

This clonotype was recorded at least ten times. This chain uses TRBV12-3 or TRBV12-4 with TRBJ2-1; 14 bases match TRBD2. The CDR3 extends over 16 amino acids. Trimming took 3 bases from V and 8 from J; bases not matched to a gene: 6. CDR3 sequence: CASSFFGTSGRHEQFF. As DNA, the CDR3 is TGTGCCAGCAGTTTCTTTGGGACTAGCGGGAGACATGAGCAGTTCTTC.

This clonotype was observed many times. The rearrangement joins TRBV15 to TRBJ2-7; D call uncertain. The CDR3 has 14 residues. Germline values: CDR1 LNHNV, CDR2 YYDKDF (reference sequence). V was shortened by 3 bases and J by 7 bases, with 16 bases between the two germline ends. CDR3 coding DNA: TGTGCCACCAGCAGTTATGACTCCGGTGGAGAGCAGTACTTC. Amino acids: CATSSYDSGGEQYF.

This clonotype was seen a handful of times. This chain's CDR3 is CASSPGTANNEQFF. The DNA of the CDR3 is TGTGCCAGCAGCCCAGGGACAGCGAACAATGAGCAGTTCTTC. V gene TRBV5-8 combines with J gene TRBJ2-1, with 7 bases aligning to TRBD1. J gave up 5 bases and V 4 bases, and 6 bases lay outside the gene matches. Germline-derived CDR1 and CDR2 are SGHTS and YDEGEE. This CDR3 spans 14 amino acids.

This clonotype was seen a few times. The rearrangement joins TRBV27 to TRBJ2-1, with D maybe TRBD2 (6 bases). The CDR3 extends over 15 amino acids. V lost 5 bases and J lost 3, with 14 bases in between. Looked up from germline, CDR1 is MNHEY and CDR2 is SMNVEV (reference sequence). CDR3 nucleotide sequence: TGTGCCAGCAGTCCACGACTAGAACTCTACAATGAGCAGTTCTTC. Its protein product is CASSPRLELYNEQFF.

A note on this clonotype: A much larger clone sits a single nucleotide away, making a read error possible. The chain is built from TRBV28 and TRBJ2-7; D not certain. The CDR3 has 10 residues. Looked up from germline, CDR1 is MDHEN and CDR2 is SYDVKM. With 10 bases removed from V and 4 bases from J, the gap between germline ends came to 8 bases. The CDR3 bases are TGTGCCATCTCACAGTACGAGCAGTACTTC. Its protein is CAISQYEQYF.

This clonotype was found a few times. J is TRBJ2-1 and V is TRBV5-1; 11 bases are shared with TRBD2. Germline V gene lookup returns CDR1 SGHRS and CDR2 YFSETQ. CDR3 length: 14 residues. V shed 7 bases, J shed 4 bases, and the junction held 4 bases outside the gene matches. In nucleotides, the CDR3 is TGCGCCAGCCAGGGACTAGCGGCATACAATGAGCAGTTCTTC. Its translation: CASQGLAAYNEQFF.

The table lists this clonotype with many counts. V gene TRBV12-3 or TRBV12-4 combines with J gene TRBJ1-4; 11 bases match TRBD1. V lost 1 base to trimming and J lost 8 bases; unmatched junction nucleotides: 0. This CDR3 has 14 residues. CDR3 nucleotides: TGTGCCAGCAGTTTAGGGACAGGGGGCGAAAAACTGTTTTTT. Residues: CASSLGTGGEKLFF.